The present entry profiles one TCR beta chain with its context. Its antigen is not identified. The protocol was immunoSEQ multiplex PCR, while the TCRdb copy is restricted to in-frame clones and leaves out a portion. Of about 140,000 clones detected, approximately 91% appear once; the ten largest clones hold around 5%. The sample is drawn from a study of T cell responses to AZD1222 COVID-19 vaccine. Study information: Pooling covered second doses at about 4 or about 12 weeks.

Trimming pared 3 bases from V and 0 bases from J, leaving 10 bases between. The CDR3 has 14 residues. The germline CDR1 and CDR2 sequences are SGHNT and YYREEE (reference sequence). Findings and limits, study-wide: Just five to seven AZD1222 recipients tested seropositive at baseline. The donors showed a predominance of white British ancestry and of females, with possible underestimation of clonal diversity.

Sequences were derived from peripheral blood, sampled on day 0 of AZD1222 vaccination. The sequence was collected from an adult in good health. The V gene is TRBV5-4, the J gene TRBJ2-7, with D perhaps TRBD1 (6 bases). This chain's CDR3 is CASSWDTNSYEQYF. The CDR3 nucleotides are TGTGCCAGCAGCTGGGACACCAACTCCTACGAGCAGTACTTC.